The 29 T cell receptor beta chains presented below share a single source sample, sequenced in a study of blood T cell repertoires in COVID-19. Sequencing was performed with immunoSEQ multiplex PCR; in TCRdb, only in-frame clones are kept and a portion is missing. The sample includes around 120,000 clones, about four fifths seen only once; the top ten take roughly 2.1%. The specimen was peripheral blood. These receptors all stem from a man aged 65-85 years with acute or convalescent COVID-19.

This clone was recorded a few times. The chain is built from TRBV7-9 and TRBJ2-7; 11 bases align to TRBD2. Per the germline V gene, CDR1 is SEHNR and CDR2 is FQNEAQ (reference sequence). The CDR3 has 16 amino acids. V lost 5 bases to trimming and J lost 2 bases; unmatched junction nucleotides: 8. The CDR3: CASSPLFSGGAYEQYF. The CDR3 nucleotides read TGTGCCAGCAGCCCCCTCTTTAGCGGGGGGGCCTACGAGCAGTACTTC.

This chain joins TRBV4-1 and TRBJ1-2; unclear D gene. Germline V gene sequence: CDR1 MGHRA, CDR2 YSYEKL. The CDR3 runs 15 residues. V lost 1 base and J 0 bases, leaving 9 bases between the germline ends. CDR3 amino acids: CASSQGLAANYGYTF. CDR3 nucleotide sequence: TGCGCCAGCAGCCAAGGATTGGCGGCTAACTATGGCTACACCTTC.

The chain has TRBV10-3 and TRBJ2-2; 7 nucleotides align to TRBD2. The CDR3 contains 16 residues. The J segment lost 1 base and the V segment lost 2 bases, leaving 4 bases of the junction unmatched. Germline assignment: CDR1 ENHRY and CDR2 SYGVKD. CDR3 sequence: CAISEGWGGNTGELFF. CDR3 DNA: TGTGCCATCAGTGAGGGGTGGGGGGGGAACACCGGGGAGCTGTTTTTT.

The V gene is TRBV6-1, the J gene TRBJ1-2, with D possibly matching TRBD1 (5 bases). Germline V gene data show CDR1 as MNHNS and CDR2 as SASEGT. This CDR3 comprises 15 residues. Trimming shortened V by 3 bases and J by 8 bases, and 19 bases separated the two germline ends. CDR3 loop: CASSDSRQGRWGYTF. The CDR3 bases are TGTGCCAGCAGTGATTCCCGGCAGGGCCGTTGGGGCTACACCTTC.

The chain joins TRBV3-1 (or the pseudogene TRBV3-2) to TRBJ2-1, with D perhaps TRBD2 (5 bases). V gave up 10 bases and J gave up 2 bases, with 15 bases separating them. Germline-derived CDR1 and CDR2 are LGHDT and YNNKEL (reference sequence). The CDR3 extends over 14 amino acids. The DNA of the CDR3 is TGTGCCACCTCTAGCTACCCTACCTACAATGAGCAGTTCTTC. It is translated as CATSSYPTYNEQFF.

V gene TRBV5-1 combines with J gene TRBJ1-1; the match to TRBD1 covers 9 bases. V gave up 4 bases and J gave up 4 bases; unmatched junction bases: 5. This CDR3 region has 14 residues. From germline, CDR1 is SGHRS and CDR2 YFSETQ. The DNA for the CDR3 is TGCGCCAGCAGCCCGGACAGGGGTGGCACTGAAGCTTTCTTT. Translation gives CASSPDRGGTEAFF.

This chain joins TRBV19 and TRBJ2-1; no firm D call. V lost 4 bases and J 3 bases, leaving 10 bases between the germline ends. There are 14 residues in the CDR3. The germline V gene encodes CDR1 LNHDA and CDR2 SQIVND (reference sequence). DNA of the CDR3: TGTGCCAGTAGTAGCGGTCAGAGCTACAATGAGCAGTTCTTC. It codes for CASSSGQSYNEQFF.

A single count supports this clone. V is TRBV6-5 and J is TRBJ1-1, with 10 bases identical to TRBD1. Trimming removed 6 bases from V and 4 bases from J; junction bases left unmatched: 2. The CDR3 covers 13 residues. CDR1 and CDR2 from the germline V gene are MNHEY and SVGAGI. The CDR3 spells CASRRTGGTEAFF. Here the CDR3 DNA reads TGTGCCAGCAGAAGGACAGGGGGCACTGAAGCTTTCTTT.

This sequence joins TRBV18 and TRBJ2-7; possibly TRBD1 for D (5 bases). Trimming removed 2 bases at V and 6 bases at J, with 17 bases between. The CDR3 loop spans 15 amino acids. Looked up from germline, CDR1 is KGHSH and CDR2 is LQKENI. The CDR3 loop reads CASSPTFEGVAEQYF. The CDR3, as DNA: TGTGCCAGCTCACCAACGTTTGAAGGGGTGGCCGAGCAGTACTTC. The variable domain in full, completed from reference TRBV18 and TRBJ2-7, reads NAGVMQNPRHLVRRRGQEARLRCSPMKGHSHVYWYRQLPEEGLKFMVYLQKENIIDESGMPKERFSAEFPKEGPSILRIQQVVRGDSAAYFCASSPTFEGVAEQYFGPGTRLTVT.

This clone showed up just a few times. The rearrangement joins TRBV6-6 to TRBJ1-1, with D possibly matching TRBD1 (6 bases). This CDR3 spans 16 amino acids. In germline, CDR1 is MNHNY, CDR2 SVGAGI (reference sequence). V was shortened by 6 bases and J by 4 bases, with 21 bases between the two germline ends. The CDR3 nucleotides are TGTGCCAGCAGGGACCGACAGGATAACCCCGGCACTGAAGCTTTCTTT. It encodes CASRDRQDNPGTEAFF.

The chain has TRBV19 and TRBJ1-5; 8 bases fit TRBD1. The CDR3 totals 16 residues. CDR1 is LNHDA, CDR2 SQIVND, per germline (reference sequence). Trimming took 4 bases from V and 4 from J; bases not matched to a gene: 9. CDR3 coding DNA: TGTGCCAGTAGTACTCGACAGGGGACAATTAATCAGCCCCAGCATTTT. This sequence encodes CASSTRQGTINQPQHF.

V and J are TRBV4-3 and TRBJ2-1, with TRBD2 as a possible D gene (6 bases). Germline V lookup: CDR1 LGHNA, CDR2 YSLEER. The CDR3 runs 13 residues. The ends were cut back, 0 bases at V and 12 bases at J, with 12 bases in the middle. The CDR3 region has the DNA TGCGCCAGCAGCCAAGACGGAGGGATTGGGCAGTTCTTC. Amino acids: CASSQDGGIGQFF.

This clone appeared once. The CDR3 region has the DNA TGTGCCATAACGCCGGGAGGGGCGGGACGGACTGAAGCTTTCTTT. Translating it yields CAITPGGAGRTEAFF. The chain employs TRBV10-3 and TRBJ1-1, with D possibly TRBD1 on 5 matching bases. From germline, CDR1 is ENHRY and CDR2 SYGVKD. Trimming removed 9 bases from V and 5 bases from J, with 22 bases in between. The CDR3 totals 15 residues.

This clone was detected only a few times. V usage is TRBV4-1 and J usage is TRBJ1-2; TRBD1 matches 10 bases. Per the germline V gene, CDR1 is MGHRA and CDR2 is YSYEKL. CDR3 length: 17 amino acids. J gave up 7 bases and V 0 bases, and 11 bases lay outside the gene matches. The CDR3 nucleotides read TGCGCCAGCAGCCAAGAGCCACCGACAGGGGGCACAGGTGGCTACACCTTC. This encodes CASSQEPPTGGTGGYTF.

The chain joins TRBV6-1 to TRBJ1-2; D gene ambiguous. The germline V gene encodes CDR1 MNHNS and CDR2 SASEGT. Trimming removed 2 bases at V and 3 bases at J, with 16 bases between. The CDR3 extends over 16 amino acids. The CDR3 region is CASSESSGSGYYGYTF. Written as DNA, the CDR3 is TGTGCCAGCAGTGAATCCTCCGGGAGCGGATACTATGGCTACACCTTC.

The chain links TRBV7-3 to TRBJ1-1; D is ambiguous. Trimming cost V 2 bases and J 2 bases, with 6 bases left between them. Germline assignment: CDR1 SGHTA and CDR2 FQGTGA. This CDR3 is built from 13 residues. CDR3 nucleotide sequence: TGTGCCAGCAGCTTAGGAGCTAACACTGAAGCTTTCTTT. The encoded protein is CASSLGANTEAFF.

This clone was detected a few times. The chain employs TRBV4-3 and TRBJ1-2; the match to TRBD1 covers 11 bases. CDR1 is LGHNA and CDR2 is YSLEER in the germline V gene. V lost 3 bases, J lost 0 bases, and 9 bases stayed unmatched. This CDR3 spans 18 amino acids. CDR3 sequence (DNA): TGCGCCAGCAGCCAGTACCCCGGGACAGGGGGATCTAACTATGGCTACACCTTC. Its translation: CASSQYPGTGGSNYGYTF.

The table lists this clone with a few counts. This rearrangement joins TRBV2 to TRBJ1-2; 7 bases map to TRBD1. V was clipped by 5 bases and J by 4 bases; unmatched bases: 4. CDR3 length: 13 residues. Germline V gives CDR1 SNHLY, CDR2 FYNNEI. CDR3 loop: CASSTDRAYGYTF. The CDR3 DNA reads TGTGCCAGCAGTACAGACAGGGCCTATGGCTACACCTTC.

J is TRBJ2-2 and V is TRBV4-2; 12 bases are shared with TRBD2. The germline CDR1 and CDR2 sequences are LGHNA and YNFKEQ. The CDR3 has 18 amino acids. J gave up 5 bases and V 0 bases, and 7 bases lay outside the gene matches. CDR3 protein: CASSQDQTSGGYTGELFF. In DNA form, the CDR3 reads TGTGCCAGCAGCCAAGATCAAACTAGCGGGGGGTATACCGGGGAGCTGTTTTTT.

This rearrangement joins TRBV3-1 (or the pseudogene TRBV3-2) to TRBJ2-5, with 12 nucleotides matching TRBD2. The germline gives CDR1 LGHDT, CDR2 YNNKEL (reference sequence). The ends lost 4 bases at V and 5 bases at J; junction bases unmatched: 14. The CDR3 extends over 18 amino acids. In DNA, the CDR3 is TGTGCCAGCAGCCTATTAGGCGCCCTAGCGGGGGGGCCCGAGACCCAGTACTTC. It yields the protein CASSLLGALAGGPETQYF.

CDR3 loop: CASSIRASGGRVPNEQFF. The DNA for the CDR3 is TGTGCCAGTAGTATAAGGGCTAGCGGGGGGAGGGTCCCGAATGAGCAGTTCTTC. The chain links TRBV19 to TRBJ2-1, with 11 bases identical to TRBD2. The CDR3 totals 18 residues. Per germline, CDR1 LNHDA and CDR2 SQIVND (reference sequence). Unmatched junction bases numbered 13, after V lost 2 bases and J lost 7 bases.

This clone occurred a few times. V usage is TRBV6-6 and J usage is TRBJ1-5; D gene unclear. Trimming shortened V by 0 bases and J by 0 bases, and 6 bases separated the two germline ends. CDR1 is MNHNY and CDR2 is SVGAGI in the germline V gene (reference sequence). The CDR3 runs 15 residues. CDR3 nucleotide sequence: TGTGCCAGCAGTTACTCGAGAGCTAGCAATCAGCCCCAGCATTTT. It yields the protein CASSYSRASNQPQHF.

The chain joins TRBV6-5 to TRBJ1-3, with D possibly TRBD1 on 5 matching bases. Trimming removed 6 bases from V and 1 base from J, with 10 bases in between. CDR3 length equals 14 residues. Germline V lookup: CDR1 MNHEY, CDR2 SVGAGI. This CDR3 is CASRDGGSGNTIYF. The CDR3 coding sequence is TGTGCCAGCAGAGACGGGGGGTCTGGAAACACCATATATTTT.

The chain recombines TRBV25-1 with TRBJ2-5; 13 bases agree with TRBD2. This CDR3 region has 17 residues. With V trimmed by 3 bases and J by 5 bases, 9 bases remained unmatched. Germline V gene data show CDR1 as MGHDK and CDR2 as SYGVNS. The CDR3 nucleotides read TGTGCCAGCAGTGATACTAGCGGGGGGGCCTTTTGGGAGACCCAGTACTTC. Translated, it gives CASSDTSGGAFWETQYF.

A single count supports this clone. J is TRBJ2-5 and V is TRBV24-1; TRBD2 matches 7 bases. The CDR3 runs 16 residues. Germline CDR1 KGHDR, CDR2 SFDVKD. The V segment lost 6 bases and the J segment 2 bases; nucleotides outside the gene matches: 11. This CDR3 is CATSPILAAKQETQYF. The DNA of the CDR3 is TGTGCCACCAGTCCAATCCTAGCGGCCAAACAAGAGACCCAGTACTTC.

This clone was observed a few times. The J gene is TRBJ1-1, the V gene TRBV5-8; TRBD1 might be the D (6 bases). The CDR3 spans 14 residues. The germline gives CDR1 SGHTS, CDR2 YDEGEE. V was cut by 1 base and J by 6 bases, with 13 bases left in between. The CDR3 here is CASSLWVEGAEAFF. The CDR3 DNA is TGTGCCAGCAGCTTGTGGGTTGAGGGGGCTGAAGCTTTCTTT. The complete variable domain, with remaining parts taken from reference TRBV5-8 and TRBJ1-1, reads EAGVTQSPTHLIKTRGQQATLRCSPISGHTSVYWYQQALGLGLQFLLWYDEGEERNRGNFPPRFSGRQFPNYSSELNVNALELEDSALYLCASSLWVEGAEAFFGQGTRLTVV.

V usage is TRBV19 and J usage is TRBJ1-2, with 7 bases lining up with TRBD1. Per germline, CDR1 LNHDA and CDR2 SQIVND (reference sequence). After removal of 6 bases from V and 5 bases from J, the junction contained 15 bases not matched to a gene. The CDR3 totals 16 residues. CDR3 amino acids: CASSGTDPWAAYGYTF. In DNA, the CDR3 is TGTGCCAGTAGCGGGACAGATCCATGGGCGGCTTATGGCTACACCTTC.

For this clone: Other DNA variants within this sample encode the same CDR3. The CDR3 DNA sequence: TGCGCCAGCAGCTTTGGGACAGGCTACGAGCAGTACTTC. This sequence encodes CASSFGTGYEQYF. The rearrangement joins TRBV5-1 to TRBJ2-7; 8 nucleotides align to TRBD1. With 2 bases clipped from V and 3 bases from J, the junction kept 1 base outside the gene matches. CDR3 length equals 13 residues. In germline, CDR1 is SGHRS, CDR2 YFSETQ.

V is TRBV6-4 and J is TRBJ1-2; 10 nucleotides line up with TRBD1. CDR1 is MRHNA and CDR2 is SNTAGT in the germline V gene. V was clipped by 3 bases and J by 8 bases; unmatched bases: 9. The CDR3 has 15 amino acids. CDR3 sequence (DNA): TGTGCCAGCAGTGAAGCCGGGACAGGGGTCCGCGGCTACACCTTC. Protein product: CASSEAGTGVRGYTF.